One sample yielded the 32 T cell receptor beta chains listed below, sequenced in a study of blood T cell repertoires in COVID-19. Here immunoSEQ multiplex PCR was the method, and the copy in TCRdb shows in-frame clones only, minus some. The sample lists some 290,000 clones; approximately 91% were seen once. Input material: PBMCs or T cells enriched from blood (not recorded which). These receptors originate from a woman in her 40s with acute COVID-19.

This rearrangement joins TRBV5-8 to TRBJ2-2, with TRBD2 as a possible D gene (7 bases). The CDR3 extends over 16 amino acids. The V gene's germline CDR1 is SGHTS and CDR2 YDEGEE. The V end lost 5 bases, the J end lost 7 bases, and 21 bases lay between the germline ends. The CDR3 region is CASRPGRLAGDGELFF. The CDR3 DNA reads as TGTGCCAGCAGACCGGGGCGACTAGCAGGGGACGGGGAGCTGTTTTTT.

Remarks on this clone: Different DNA sequences within this sample yield the same CDR3. The genes are TRBV2 and TRBJ2-7; 11 bases fit TRBD2. CDR3 length: 14 residues. Trimming cost V 4 bases and J 3 bases; bases outside gene matches: 2. Germline V gene sequence: CDR1 SNHLY, CDR2 FYNNEI. CDR3 bases: TGTGCCAGCAGTGCCGGGACTAGCGGCTACGAGCAGTACTTC. As protein: CASSAGTSGYEQYF.

The CDR3 sequence is CASSEGPQYYGYTF. The CDR3 nucleotides read TGTGCCAGCAGTGAAGGTCCCCAGTACTATGGCTACACCTTC. The rearrangement uses TRBV6-1 and TRBJ1-2; D not resolved. The V and J ends lost 1 base and 3 bases respectively, with 9 bases between them. Germline-derived CDR1 and CDR2 are MNHNS and SASEGT. The CDR3 loop spans 14 amino acids.

This rearrangement joins TRBV5-1 to TRBJ1-1; a possible D gene is TRBD1 (6 bases). Per the germline V gene, CDR1 is SGHRS and CDR2 is YFSETQ. V gave up 4 bases and J gave up 2 bases, with 15 bases separating them. This CDR3 has 15 amino acids. The CDR3: CASSRTGLDNTEAFF. The CDR3 nucleotides read TGCGCCAGCAGCCGCACAGGGTTGGATAACACTGAAGCTTTCTTT.

The V call is TRBV9, the J call TRBJ2-5; 10 nucleotides agree with TRBD1. Germline V gene lookup returns CDR1 SGDLS and CDR2 YYNGEE. This CDR3 region has 14 residues. V lost 3 bases, J lost 12 bases, and 11 bases stayed unmatched. The CDR3 spells CASSEGTGATGEYF. For the CDR3, the DNA is TGTGCCAGCAGCGAGGGGACAGGGGCGACAGGGGAGTACTTC.

V usage is TRBV5-1 and J usage is TRBJ1-2; 9 positions match TRBD1. The junction had 6 bases not matched to a gene; V was cut back by 0 bases and J by 6 bases. From germline, CDR1 is SGHRS and CDR2 YFSETQ. CDR3 length: 15 amino acids. The CDR3 DNA is TGCGCCAGCAGCTTGGCCATTCGACAGGGGGATGGCTACACCTTC. Protein sequence: CASSLAIRQGDGYTF.

This clone was seen a single time. This chain connects TRBV7-3 to TRBJ2-1, with unresolved D. Germline values: CDR1 SGHTA, CDR2 FQGTGA. The CDR3 is made up of 13 amino acids. V shed 5 bases and J shed 5 bases, with 10 bases lying between them. CDR3 region: CASSLFPDNEQFF. CDR3 coding DNA: TGTGCCAGCAGCCTCTTCCCGGACAATGAGCAGTTCTTC. Full variable domain (outside the CDR3, taken from reference TRBV7-3 and TRBJ2-1): GAGVSQTPSNKVTEKGKYVELRCDPISGHTALYWYRQSLGQGPEFLIYFQGTGAADDSGLPNDRFFAVRPEGSVSTLKIQRTERGDSAVYLCASSLFPDNEQFFGPGTRLTVL.

The chain recombines TRBV7-6 with TRBJ1-3, with 10 bases that match TRBD1. CDR1 and CDR2 from the germline V gene are SGHVS and FNYEAQ. With V trimmed by 2 bases and J by 2 bases, 3 bases remained unmatched. CDR3 length: 16 amino acids. The CDR3 here is CASSLNGQGAGNTIYF. CDR3 in DNA: TGTGCCAGCAGCTTAAATGGACAGGGGGCTGGAAACACCATATATTTT.

V and J are TRBV18 and TRBJ1-6; the match to TRBD1 covers 9 bases. The junction had 10 bases not matched to a gene; V was cut back by 4 bases and J by 9 bases. The germline V gene encodes CDR1 KGHSH and CDR2 LQKENI. This CDR3 region has 16 residues. The CDR3 is CASSLSGTGLSSPLHF. CDR3 sequence (DNA): TGTGCCAGCTCACTCTCCGGGACAGGGTTAAGTTCACCCCTCCACTTT.

This clone was recorded once. This rearrangement joins TRBV4-3 to TRBJ1-3; no clear D gene. In germline, CDR1 is LGHNA, CDR2 YSLEER. The CDR3 length is 14 residues. The ends were cut back, 0 bases at V and 10 bases at J, with 13 bases in the middle. CDR3: CASSQDSGISTIYF. The CDR3 DNA sequence: TGCGCCAGCAGCCAAGATTCCGGGATTTCGACCATATATTTT.

This chain uses TRBV7-2 with TRBJ2-1; 11 bases are a match to TRBD1. The germline V gene encodes CDR1 SGHTA and CDR2 FQGNSA. This CDR3 has 19 residues. Trimming removed 2 bases from V and 1 base from J; junction bases left unmatched: 10. The CDR3 bases are TGTGCCAGCAGCTTATCCGGACAGGGGGCGATCCGGTCCTACAATGAGCAGTTCTTC. Protein: CASSLSGQGAIRSYNEQFF.

Remarks on this clone: Sequence at one end of the junction differs from germline and may be a read error. The rearrangement links TRBV15 to TRBJ1-4; the D gene is possibly TRBD1 (5 bases). This CDR3 has 12 residues. Germline loops: CDR1 LNHNV, CDR2 YYDKDF (reference sequence). CDR3 protein: CATSRREGKRVF. The CDR3 DNA reads TGTGCCACCAGCCGCCGCGAGGGGAAGCGGGTTTTT.

The sample holds many counts of this clone. This rearrangement joins TRBV5-1 to TRBJ1-1, with a possible D match to TRBD1 (6 bases). The CDR3 is made up of 14 amino acids. The germline V and J ends were trimmed by 4 bases and 1 base, with 11 bases remaining between them. Germline CDR1 SGHRS, CDR2 YFSETQ. CDR3 nucleotides: TGCGCCAGCAGCCCGATGGGGGCGAACACTGAAGCTTTCTTT. It codes for CASSPMGANTEAFF.

This chain uses TRBV6-5 with TRBJ1-2; 8 bases fit TRBD1. CDR3 length equals 13 residues. Germline V gene lookup returns CDR1 MNHEY and CDR2 SVGAGI. The trim removed 1 base at V and 6 bases at J, leaving 1 base unmatched. CDR3 sequence: CASSYLTGDGYTF. The CDR3 nucleotides read TGTGCCAGCAGTTACTTGACAGGGGATGGCTACACCTTC.

On this clone itself: An end of the junction differs from the germline gene, which may be a read error. The gene calls are TRBV7-7 and TRBJ2-5; 11 bases line up with TRBD1. The CDR3 sequence is 15 residues long. The germline gives CDR1 SSHAT, CDR2 FNYEAQ (reference sequence). CDR3 loop: CASSLGQGAQETQYF. CDR3 nucleotide sequence: TGTGCTAGCAGCTTAGGACAGGGGGCCCAAGAGACCCAGTACTTC.

The chain has TRBV19 and TRBJ1-2; weak D call: TRBD1 (6 bases). The CDR3 covers 13 residues. V lost 3 bases to trimming and J lost 4 bases, with 9 bases between them. Germline loops: CDR1 LNHDA, CDR2 SQIVND (reference sequence). The CDR3 spells CASSIQGLYGYTF. DNA for the CDR3: TGTGCCAGTAGTATTCAGGGGCTCTATGGCTACACCTTC.

The chain couples TRBV28 to TRBJ1-2; D perhaps matches TRBD1 (6 bases). V was clipped by 5 bases and J by 1 base, with 14 bases between them. The CDR3 spans 15 residues. Germline values: CDR1 MDHEN, CDR2 SYDVKM. DNA of the CDR3: TGTGCCAGCAGTAACGGGACACCTATTAACTATGGCTACACCTTC. This sequence encodes CASSNGTPINYGYTF.

The rearrangement links TRBV6-5 to TRBJ1-1; D is possibly TRBD1 (5 bases). The CDR3 runs to 14 residues. The V end was cut by 4 bases, the J end by 6 bases, with 15 bases between. Looked up from germline, CDR1 is MNHEY and CDR2 is SVGAGI. The CDR3 region has the DNA TGTGCCAGCAGTTTCGGGGGATACCGGTCTGAAGCTTTCTTT. Amino acid sequence: CASSFGGYRSEAFF.

V and J are TRBV5-6 and TRBJ2-2; perhaps TRBD1 as D (5 bases). Between the trimmed V and J ends, which lost 2 bases and 5 bases, there was a span of 16 bases. Per germline, CDR1 SGHDT and CDR2 YYEEEE. This CDR3 comprises 16 residues. The CDR3 spells CASSFWGRPMTGELFF. CDR3 nucleotides: TGTGCCAGCAGCTTCTGGGGCAGGCCGATGACCGGGGAGCTGTTTTTT.

This chain links TRBV6-5 with TRBJ2-3, with 9 nucleotides matching TRBD2. CDR3 length equals 14 residues. Germline CDR1 is MNHEY and CDR2 is SVGAGI. After removal of 6 bases from V and 2 bases from J, the junction contained 3 bases not matched to a gene. The CDR3 coding sequence is TGTGCCAGCAGGGGCGGGGGGGCCACAGATACGCAGTATTTT. This gives the protein CASRGGGATDTQYF.

This clone appeared a few times. This chain connects TRBV6-5 to TRBJ1-1; D not resolved. V was cut by 6 bases and J by 4 bases, with 15 bases left in between. CDR1 MNHEY and CDR2 SVGAGI come from the germline V gene. The CDR3 is 14 residues long. The CDR3 sequence: CASSPFFAGTEAFF. The CDR3 DNA is TGTGCCAGCAGCCCATTTTTCGCGGGCACTGAAGCTTTCTTT.

The chain carries TRBV6-5 and TRBJ1-2; maybe TRBD1 (6 bases). The V end lost 2 bases, the J end lost 6 bases, and 13 bases lay between the germline ends. CDR1 MNHEY and CDR2 SVGAGI come from the germline V gene. The CDR3 extends over 14 amino acids. The CDR3 loop is CASSYQISGDGYTF. The CDR3 nucleotides read TGTGCCAGCAGTTACCAGATTTCAGGGGATGGCTACACCTTC.

The chain couples TRBV5-1 to TRBJ2-3, with 8 bases fitting TRBD1. Germline CDR1 and CDR2: SGHRS and YFSETQ. The CDR3 runs to 14 residues. The V and J ends lost 4 bases and 5 bases, in that order; junction bases with no gene match: 6. In DNA, the CDR3 is TGCGCCAGCAGCGACTGGACAGGGAAAGATACGCAGTATTTT. Translation: CASSDWTGKDTQYF.

V gene TRBV10-3 combines with J gene TRBJ1-3, with 7 nucleotides matching TRBD1. This CDR3 is built from 16 residues. The germline CDR1 and CDR2 sequences are ENHRY and SYGVKD. V lost 4 bases, J lost 2 bases, and 8 bases stayed unmatched. CDR3 bases: TGTGCCATCAGTGGTAACAGGGGCCCTACTGGAAACACCATATATTTT. It codes for CAISGNRGPTGNTIYF.

V usage is TRBV19 and J usage is TRBJ1-5; TRBD1 agrees at 7 bases. The junction had 12 bases not matched to a gene; V was cut back by 7 bases and J by 0 bases. The germline V gene has CDR1 LNHDA and CDR2 SQIVND (reference sequence). The CDR3 runs to 17 residues. CDR3 protein: CASTPYRGYYSNQPQHF. In nucleotides, the CDR3 is TGTGCCAGTACCCCCTACAGGGGCTACTATAGCAATCAGCCCCAGCATTTT.

The chain is built from TRBV5-4 and TRBJ2-5, with 8 positions matching TRBD2. V shed 3 bases, J shed 0 bases, and the junction held 7 bases outside the gene matches. CDR1 and CDR2 (germline): SGHNT, YYREEE (reference sequence). The CDR3 consists of 16 residues. CDR3 nucleotide sequence: TGTGCCAGCAGCTGGTCTGGGCGGGGGGACCAAGAGACCCAGTACTTC. Translation: CASSWSGRGDQETQYF.

This chain links TRBV5-1 with TRBJ1-6; D not certain. The germline V gene has CDR1 SGHRS and CDR2 YFSETQ. The length of the CDR3 is 15 residues. Trimming cost V 1 base and J 5 bases, with 10 bases left between them. CDR3 nucleotide sequence: TGCGCCAGCAGCTTGCGTCCTATGGATAATTCACCCCTCCACTTT. Translated: CASSLRPMDNSPLHF.

The CDR3 reads CASSDKPGTDYGYTF. The CDR3 nucleotides are TGTGCCAGCAGCGACAAACCCGGGACAGACTATGGCTACACCTTC. This sequence joins TRBV21-1 and TRBJ1-2; the table's D call, TRBD1, was not checked against the DNA. TRBV21-1 is reported as a pseudogene. CDR3 length equals 15 residues.

The V and J genes are TRBV4-2 and TRBJ1-2; no clear D gene. CDR3 size: 14 residues. V was pared by 1 base and J by 6 bases, with 12 bases between. Germline CDR1 reads LGHNA; CDR2 reads YNFKEQ. CDR3 coding DNA: TGTGCCAGCAGCCAAGGGGAGGGCATGGATGGCTACACCTTC. This codes for CASSQGEGMDGYTF.

The chain links TRBV6-5 to TRBJ1-5; D uncertain. The V end lost 7 bases, the J end lost 8 bases, and 15 bases lay between the germline ends. The CDR3 runs to 13 residues. Germline V lookup: CDR1 MNHEY, CDR2 SVGAGI. As DNA, the CDR3 is TGTGCCAGCATAGACGGACTATTGAAGCCCCAGCATTTT. Its translation: CASIDGLLKPQHF.

V and J are TRBV6-5 and TRBJ2-7, with TRBD1 matching over 9 bases. The CDR3 loop spans 15 amino acids. Germline CDR1 and CDR2: MNHEY and SVGAGI. Losses at the gene ends were 8 bases for V and 4 bases for J; bases not matched to a gene: 12. In DNA form, the CDR3 reads TGTGCCAGCCGAGGCCCGGACAGGGGAAGGTACGAGCAGTACTTC. Its translation: CASRGPDRGRYEQYF.

The chain joins TRBV18 to TRBJ2-5; 10 bases are shared with TRBD1. The germline gives CDR1 KGHSH, CDR2 LQKENI. The CDR3 loop spans 15 amino acids. With 1 base clipped from V and 5 bases from J, the junction kept 4 bases outside the gene matches. CDR3 sequence reads: CASSPLDRGPETQYF. In DNA form, the CDR3 reads TGTGCCAGCTCACCACTCGACAGGGGGCCCGAGACCCAGTACTTC.